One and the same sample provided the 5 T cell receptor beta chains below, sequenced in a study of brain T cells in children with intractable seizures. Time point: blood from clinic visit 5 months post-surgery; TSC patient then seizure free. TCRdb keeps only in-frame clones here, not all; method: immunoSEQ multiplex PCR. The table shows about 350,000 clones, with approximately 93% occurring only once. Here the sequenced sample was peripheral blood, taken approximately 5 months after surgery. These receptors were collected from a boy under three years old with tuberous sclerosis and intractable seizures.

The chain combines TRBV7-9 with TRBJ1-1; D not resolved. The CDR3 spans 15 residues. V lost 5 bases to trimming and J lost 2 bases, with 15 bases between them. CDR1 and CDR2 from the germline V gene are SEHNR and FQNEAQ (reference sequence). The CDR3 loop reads CASSAPRASNTEAFF. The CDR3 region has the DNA TGTGCCAGCAGCGCCCCGCGGGCAAGTAACACTGAAGCTTTCTTT.

CDR3 in DNA: TGTGCCAGCAGTCATGAGGATACGCAGTATTTT. Its protein is CASSHEDTQYF. V is TRBV12-3 or TRBV12-4 and J is TRBJ2-3; D unclear. CDR3 size: 11 residues. V lost 5 bases and J lost 6, with 6 bases in between.

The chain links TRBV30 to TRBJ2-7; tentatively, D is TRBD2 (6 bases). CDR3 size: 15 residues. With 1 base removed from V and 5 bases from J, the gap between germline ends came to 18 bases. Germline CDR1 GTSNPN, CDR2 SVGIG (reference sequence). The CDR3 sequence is CAWSESRLPGDEQYF. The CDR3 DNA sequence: TGTGCCTGGAGTGAGTCCAGACTACCGGGGGACGAGCAGTACTTC. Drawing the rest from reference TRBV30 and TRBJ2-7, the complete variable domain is SQTIHQWPATLVQPVGSPLSLECTVEGTSNPNLYWYRQAAGRGLQLLFYSVGIGQISSEVPQNLSASRPQDRQFILSSKKLLLSDSGFYLCAWSESRLPGDEQYFGPGTRLTVT.

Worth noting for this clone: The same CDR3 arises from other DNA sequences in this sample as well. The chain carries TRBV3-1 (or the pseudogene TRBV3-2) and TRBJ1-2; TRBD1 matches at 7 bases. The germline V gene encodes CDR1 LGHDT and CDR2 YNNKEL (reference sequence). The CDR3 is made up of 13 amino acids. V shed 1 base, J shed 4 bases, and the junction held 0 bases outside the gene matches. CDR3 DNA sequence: TGTGCCAGCAGCCAAGGGACAGGCTATGGCTACACCTTC. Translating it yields CASSQGTGYGYTF.

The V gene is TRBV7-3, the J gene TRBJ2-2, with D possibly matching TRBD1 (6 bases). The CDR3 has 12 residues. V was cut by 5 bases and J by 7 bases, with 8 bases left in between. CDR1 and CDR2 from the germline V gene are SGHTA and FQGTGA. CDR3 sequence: CASSQQGGELFF. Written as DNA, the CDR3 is TGTGCCAGCAGCCAACAGGGCGGGGAGCTGTTTTTT.